These T cell receptor beta chains were read from a single sample in a study of blood T cell repertoires in COVID-19. Sequenced by immunoSEQ multiplex PCR; TCRdb stores in-frame clones only, minus some. The sample carries around 110,000 clones, about two thirds recorded once. Sequencing used peripheral blood. All receptors come from a human donor with acute or convalescent COVID-19. The donor label of this sample is uncertain. CDR3s include the opening cysteine and the closing phenylalanine or tryptophan. A D gene is named only where the DNA matches it firmly. Only part of the rows carry a size: once, few, many, or a class if the clone is expanded.

TRBV2	.	12	TRBJ1-2	many	CASTWGESGYTF	TGTGCCAGCACATGGGGAGAAAGTGGCTACACCTTC
TRBV28	TRBD1	16	TRBJ1-2	once	CASSPQARQGAHGYTF	TGTGCCAGCAGTCCTCAAGCCCGGCAGGGGGCTCATGGCTACACCTTC
TRBV11-1	.	15	TRBJ1-4	.	CASSFSATTNEKLFF	TGTGCCAGCAGCTTCTCAGCGACAACTAATGAAAAACTGTTTTTT
TRBV27	.	16	TRBJ1-6	.	CASSLVPDRFNSPLHF	TGTGCCAGCAGTTTAGTCCCCGACAGATTTAATTCACCCCTCCACTTT
TRBV28	.	14	TRBJ2-1	.	CASSFGQFENEQFF	TGTGCCAGCAGTTTTGGACAATTCGAGAATGAGCAGTTCTTC
TRBV7-9	TRBD1	14	TRBJ1-6	.	CASSGDRDNSPLHF	TGTGCCAGCAGCGGAGACAGGGATAATTCACCCCTCCACTTT
TRBV11-2	TRBD2	12	TRBJ2-7	once	CASSSGGREQYF	TGTGCCAGCTCAAGCGGGGGGCGTGAGCAGTACTTC
TRBV7-2	.	15	TRBJ2-7	few	CASSLKAGWSYEQYF	TGTGCCAGCAGCTTGAAGGCGGGGTGGTCCTACGAGCAGTACTTC
TRBV18	.	15	TRBJ2-7	.	CASSPSQTGRGEQYF	TGTGCCAGCTCACCAAGTCAGACAGGGCGGGGCGAGCAGTACTTC
TRBV4-2	.	15	TRBJ1-4	few	CASSQGQGSNEKLFF	TGTGCCAGCAGCCAAGGTCAGGGATCTAATGAAAAACTGTTTTTT
TRBV18	.	16	TRBJ1-5	.	CASSPLPGSPNQPQHF	TGTGCCAGCTCACCTTTGCCGGGATCCCCTAATCAGCCCCAGCATTTT
TRBV4-2	TRBD2	17	TRBJ2-3	few	CASSQDFLAGTADTQYF	TGTGCCAGCAGCCAAGATTTCCTAGCGGGGACGGCAGATACGCAGTATTTT
TRBV7-2	.	15	TRBJ2-7	.	CASSGGSTGSYEQYF	TGTGCCAGCAGCGGCGGGTCAACGGGGTCCTACGAGCAGTACTTC
TRBV5-1	TRBD1	17	TRBJ2-2	.	CASISGGQGGNTGELFF	TGCGCCAGCATATCGGGCGGACAGGGGGGAAACACCGGGGAGCTGTTTTTT
TRBV18	TRBD1	15	TRBJ2-1	.	CASSPFGTGGNEQFF	TGTGCCAGCTCACCATTCGGGACAGGGGGCAATGAGCAGTTCTTC
TRBV5-1	TRBD1	13	TRBJ1-6	.	CASSQGAGSPLHF	TGCGCCAGCAGTCAGGGGGCAGGTTCACCCCTCCACTTT
TRBV29-1	TRBD1	13	TRBJ1-1	.	CSVRTGENTEAFF	TGCAGCGTTAGGACAGGGGAGAACACTGAAGCTTTCTTT
TRBV6-5	TRBD1	14	TRBJ1-6	.	CASSPGQGYSPLHF	TGTGCCAGCAGTCCTGGACAGGGTTATTCACCCCTCCACTTT
TRBV9	.	15	TRBJ2-1	.	CASSVGSEGLEGQFF	TGTGCCAGCAGCGTAGGTAGCGAGGGCTTAGAGGGGCAGTTCTTC
TRBV19	.	13	TRBJ1-2	few	CASSISEGNGYTF	TGTGCCAGTAGTATTTCGGAGGGCAATGGCTACACCTTC
TRBV20-1	.	15	TRBJ1-4	.	CSASNRGGREEKLFF	TGCAGTGCTAGTAACCGCGGGGGGCGCGAGGAAAAACTGTTTTTT
TRBV18	.	15	TRBJ2-5	.	CASSRTGTPQETQYF	TGTGCCAGCTCACGAACCGGGACACCACAGGAGACCCAGTACTTC
TRBV7-3	TRBD1	16	TRBJ2-2	.	CASSDRDSANTGELFF	TGTGCCAGCAGCGACCGGGACAGCGCGAACACCGGGGAGCTGTTTTTT
TRBV9	TRBD1	14	TRBJ2-1	few	CASSAGQKINEQFF	TGTGCCAGCAGCGCGGGACAGAAAATCAATGAGCAGTTCTTC
TRBV7-9	TRBD1	16	TRBJ1-1	few	CAALGTGVREGTEAFF	TGTGCCGCATTAGGGACAGGGGTAAGAGAAGGAACTGAAGCTTTCTTT
TRBV5-6	.	14	TRBJ1-1	.	CASTPGGVLTEAFF	TGTGCCAGCACCCCGGGCGGGGTTCTCACTGAAGCTTTCTTT
TRBV5-4	TRBD1	16	TRBJ2-3	.	CASSPRPGQGGDTQYF	TGTGCCAGCAGCCCCAGACCGGGACAGGGCGGAGATACGCAGTATTTT
TRBV10-3	TRBD1	16	TRBJ2-7	.	CAISESIAADRAEQYF	TGTGCCATCAGTGAGTCGATAGCGGCGGACAGGGCCGAGCAGTACTTC
TRBV18	.	14	TRBJ1-1	.	CASSPGGRLTEAFF	TGTGCCAGCTCACCGGGGGGGCGCTTGACTGAAGCTTTCTTT
TRBV2	.	14	TRBJ1-3	.	CASSEVLSGNTIYF	TGTGCCAGCAGTGAAGTCCTCTCTGGAAACACCATATATTTT
TRBV5-4	.	13	TRBJ2-3	.	CASSSPRTDTQYF	TGTGCCAGCAGCTCACCGAGGACAGATACGCAGTATTTT
TRBV4-1	.	16	TRBJ2-5	.	CASSQGPSGFQETQYF	TGCGCCAGCAGCCAAGGGCCCTCGGGGTTTCAAGAGACCCAGTACTTC
TRBV24-1	TRBD1	17	TRBJ2-1	.	CATSPTGTGGMYNEQFF	TGTGCCACCAGTCCTACCGGGACAGGGGGAATGTACAATGAGCAGTTCTTC
TRBV9	.	13	TRBJ1-2	.	CASSVSTGYGYTF	TGTGCCAGCAGCGTATCCACAGGGTATGGCTACACCTTC
TRBV4-2	TRBD1	15	TRBJ2-7	.	CASSQPGQGSYEQYF	TGTGCCAGCAGCCAGCCCGGACAGGGCTCCTACGAGCAGTACTTC
TRBV19	TRBD1	16	TRBJ2-6	.	CASSEQGASGANVLTF	TGTGCCAGTAGTGAACAGGGGGCTTCTGGGGCCAACGTCCTGACTTTC
TRBV7-2	TRBD2	16	TRBJ2-7	.	CASSLGSGDGLYEQYF	TGTGCCAGCAGCTTAGGTAGCGGGGACGGGCTCTACGAGCAGTACTTC
TRBV4-1	TRBD2	16	TRBJ2-5	medium-sized	CASSQEVLAGPLAQYF	TGCGCCAGCAGCCAAGAGGTCCTAGCGGGGCCCCTTGCCCAGTACTTC
TRBV12-3/TRBV12-4	.	13	TRBJ1-2	few	CASTWGLRYGYTF	TGTGCCAGCACCTGGGGGCTTCGCTATGGCTACACCTTC
TRBV7-6	.	15	TRBJ1-5	once	CASSLVAGQDQPQHF	TGTGCCAGCAGCTTAGTGGCGGGGCAGGATCAGCCCCAGCATTTT